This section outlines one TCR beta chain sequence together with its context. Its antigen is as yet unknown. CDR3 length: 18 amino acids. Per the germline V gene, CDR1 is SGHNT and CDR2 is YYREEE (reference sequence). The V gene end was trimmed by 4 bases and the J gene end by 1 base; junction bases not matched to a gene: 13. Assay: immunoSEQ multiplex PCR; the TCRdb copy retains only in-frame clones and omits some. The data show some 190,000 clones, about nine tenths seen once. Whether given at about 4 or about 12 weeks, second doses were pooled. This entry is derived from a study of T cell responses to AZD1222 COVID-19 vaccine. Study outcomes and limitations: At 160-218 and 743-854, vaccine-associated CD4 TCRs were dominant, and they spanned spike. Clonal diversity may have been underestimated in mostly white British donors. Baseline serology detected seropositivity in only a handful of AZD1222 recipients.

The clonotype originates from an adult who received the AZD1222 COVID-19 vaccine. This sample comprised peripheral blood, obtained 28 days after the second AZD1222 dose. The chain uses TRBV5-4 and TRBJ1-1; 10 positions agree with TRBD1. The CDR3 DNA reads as TGTGCCAGCAGCCCCCGGACAGGGGGTGCGCGAAGGAACACTGAAGCTTTCTTT. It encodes CASSPRTGGARRNTEAFF.